Following are 6 T cell receptor beta chains from one sample sequenced in a study of beta chain features in type 1 diabetes. Study-level points and caveats: People with Type 1 diabetes carried modestly yet significantly shorter TCRB CDR3s in all four CD4+ subsets.

Sequencing targeted expressed TCRB transcripts, as all isolated RNA had been reverse transcribed. Here immunoSEQ multiplex PCR was the method, and the copy in TCRdb shows in-frame clones only, minus some. The data contain 250,000 to 350,000 clones, roughly an eighth of them singletons. Their target antigens are unknown. What was sequenced was naive CD4+ T cells from blood. The origin of the receptors is a man aged 25-45 years with type 1 diabetes.

This clone was counted only a few times. The chain has TRBV2 and TRBJ2-1; possible D gene TRBD1, 5 bases. With 8 bases removed from V and 5 bases from J, the gap between germline ends came to 13 bases. Germline lookup yields CDR1 SNHLY and CDR2 FYNNEI. This CDR3 has 13 amino acids. CDR3 DNA sequence: TGTGCCAGCGTGCAGGGAAGGAACAATGAGCAGTTCTTC. It is translated as CASVQGRNNEQFF.

CDR3 nucleotide sequence: TGTGCCAGCAGTTCCCCGGGAGGCGAGCAGTACTTC. Amino acids: CASSSPGGEQYF. The chain joins TRBV6-5 to TRBJ2-7, with 7 positions matching TRBD2. CDR1 and CDR2 (germline): MNHEY, SVGAGI. CDR3 size: 12 residues. J was trimmed by 6 bases and V by 4 bases; bases with no gene match: 3.

This clone came up a few times. This chain joins TRBV7-2 and TRBJ1-1; D unresolved. Trimming took off 1 base at V and 4 bases at J, with 10 bases between the two ends. The CDR3 is 14 residues long. The germline V gene encodes CDR1 SGHTA and CDR2 FQGNSA. Here the CDR3 reads CASSLDPRGTEAFF. CDR3 coding DNA: TGTGCCAGCAGCTTAGACCCTCGGGGCACTGAAGCTTTCTTT.

This chain connects TRBV9 to TRBJ2-3; possibly TRBD1 for D (6 bases). The CDR3 length is 14 residues. V was cut by 1 base and J by 4 bases, with 10 bases left in between. Germline V gives CDR1 SGDLS, CDR2 YYNGEE. The CDR3 coding sequence is TGTGCCAGCAGCGTACAGGGGACGGCAGATACGCAGTATTTT. This gives the protein CASSVQGTADTQYF.

As for this clone: This same CDR3 is encoded by further DNA sequences in the sample. The genes are TRBV15 and TRBJ2-3; a possible D gene is TRBD2 (5 bases). This CDR3 is built from 16 residues. V was pared by 1 base and J by 4 bases, with 15 bases between. Per the germline V gene, CDR1 is LNHNV and CDR2 is YYDKDF (reference sequence). The DNA of the CDR3 is TGTGCCACCAGCAGAGGTGGCGCGCAAGCGGCAGATACGCAGTATTTT. Its translation: CATSRGGAQAADTQYF.

The chain combines TRBV28 with TRBJ2-3; 10 bases map to TRBD2. J was trimmed by 1 base and V by 6 bases; bases with no gene match: 4. The CDR3 loop spans 15 amino acids. CDR1 is MDHEN, CDR2 SYDVKM, per germline. The CDR3 protein is CASRPGTSGTDTQYF. The CDR3 DNA is TGTGCCAGCAGGCCGGGGACTAGCGGCACAGATACGCAGTATTTT.